This T cell receptor beta chain comes out of a study of regulatory T cells in long-lasting Graves disease. CDR1 and CDR2 from the germline V gene are SGHAT and FQDESV (reference sequence). The germline V and J ends were trimmed by 2 bases and 7 bases, with 24 bases remaining between them. The CDR3 spans 18 residues. Sample time point: persistent/refractory GD, antithyroid drugs over 5 years with positive TRAb. Extracted PBMC RNA gave rise to the TCR library. Patients were enrolled at an endocrinology department in Xi'an, China. The authors drew 9 to 10 milliliters of peripheral blood into EDTA tubes. The TCR beta library used iRepertoire HTBI primers with Arm-PCR amplification of CDR3. Using its own MiXCR run on the multiplex PCR reads, TCRdb lists one record per CDR3 protein. The sample holds 600,000 to 800,000 distinct CDR3 sequences, about 30% seen once. Findings of the study overall: When disease was persistent, TRBV28, TRBJ1-2 and TRBJ2-5 were the favored segments.

In its sample, this clonotype was seen a few times. Antigen specificity is unknown. This sequence originates from a female donor with Graves disease. The V call is TRBV11-1, the J call TRBJ2-4; D gene uncertain. Sample: peripheral blood mononuclear cells (PBMCs), taken when the disease was refractory, from a patient treated with antithyroid drugs. The DNA for the CDR3 is TGTGCCAGCAGCTTATTCCGCACTGGGCGACACCCGACCAACATTCAGTACTTC. It yields the protein CASSLFRTGRHPTNIQYF.